This TCR beta chain was sequenced for a study of OX40 agonist ivuxolimab in advanced cancers. As for the study in general: Partial response was recorded in three patients: one hepatocellular carcinoma and two cutaneous melanoma cases.

Exclusion of a patient followed from autoimmune disease history or systemic immunosuppression. Profiling relied on immunoSEQ multiplex PCR, and the TCRdb table lists in-frame clones only, not all of them. The table has around 50,000 clones, 89% seen once; the top ten hold 9% to 15%. General study results and limits: Dosing at 0.1 to 3.0 mg/kg was accompanied by clonal expansion of CD4+ and CD8+ blood T cells by week 6. Partial responders treated at 0.1-3.0 mg/kg exhibited clonal expansion among the lowest measured.

Concerning this clone itself: As yet, its antigen is unknown.

V shed 6 bases and J 6 bases; nucleotides not matched to a gene: 5. The CDR3 runs to 14 residues. Per the germline V gene, CDR1 is SEHNR and CDR2 is FQNEAQ (reference sequence). The sequence was collected from an adult with an advanced solid tumor such as melanoma, head and neck, liver or kidney cancer. The genes are TRBV7-9 and TRBJ2-2; 9 bases are shared with TRBD1. The specimen comprised CD4+ or CD8+ T cells sorted from blood, sampled in a trial of the OX40 agonist ivuxolimab. Here the CDR3 DNA reads TGTGCCAGCAGAGGACAGGGGATCTCCGGGGAGCTGTTTTTT. Residues: CASRGQGISGELFF.